These 9 T cell receptor beta chains came from one sample sequenced in a study of blood T cell repertoires in COVID-19. The repertoire was sequenced with immunoSEQ multiplex PCR; TCRdb's copy has only in-frame clones and lacks some. This table has more than 350,000 clones, around nine tenths appearing once. Input material: PBMCs or T cells enriched from blood (not recorded which). The receptors come from a woman in her forties or fifties who had recovered from COVID-19.

Here the CDR3 reads CASSGAPNTEAFF. The CDR3, as DNA: TGTGCCAGCTCAGGGGCACCGAACACTGAAGCTTTCTTT. The chain couples TRBV18 to TRBJ1-1; tentative D call: TRBD1 (5 bases). V was shortened by 5 bases and J by 1 base, with 8 bases between the two germline ends. In germline, CDR1 is KGHSH, CDR2 LQKENI. This CDR3 has 13 amino acids.

The rearrangement uses TRBV7-2 and TRBJ1-5; no clear D gene. CDR1 and CDR2 from the germline V gene are SGHTA and FQGNSA. V lost 0 bases, J lost 5 bases, and 8 bases lay in between. The CDR3 covers 14 residues. CDR3 sequence (DNA): TGTGCCAGCAGCTTAGCCTACGGGGATCAGCCCCAGCATTTT. Translating it yields CASSLAYGDQPQHF.

This clone has just one count. The rearrangement uses TRBV21-1 and TRBJ1-1. TRBV21-1 is deemed a pseudogene. The CDR3 is 16 residues long. The CDR3 nucleotides read TGTGCCAGCAGCAAGGGGGGGCGTGGACAGAATACATGGGCTTTCTTT. It is translated as CASSKGGRGQNTWAFF.

This chain links TRBV7-9 with TRBJ1-3; no firm D call. The V gene's germline CDR1 is SEHNR and CDR2 FQNEAQ (reference sequence). Trimming left V 5 bases short and J 0 bases short, with 11 bases between. This CDR3 is 15 amino acids long. CDR3 sequence reads: CASSPGRDSGNTIYF. The CDR3 coding sequence is TGTGCCAGCAGCCCCGGACGGGACTCTGGAAACACCATATATTTT. The variable domain in full, with the rest retrieved from reference TRBV7-9 and TRBJ1-3, is DTGVSQNPRHKITKRGQNVTFRCDPISEHNRLYWYRQTLGQGPEFLTYFQNEAQLEKSRLLSDRFSAERPKGSFSTLEIQRTEQGDSAMYLCASSPGRDSGNTIYFGEGSWLTVV.

This chain joins TRBV2 and TRBJ1-3, with TRBD1 matching over 9 bases. Looked up from germline, CDR1 is SNHLY and CDR2 is FYNNEI. J was trimmed by 0 bases and V by 7 bases; bases with no gene match: 4. The CDR3 spans 15 residues. CDR3 nucleotides: TGTGCCAGCAAGGACAGGGGAAGCTCTGGAAACACCATATATTTT. This encodes CASKDRGSSGNTIYF.

The chain joins TRBV30 to TRBJ1-1; D gene ambiguous. This CDR3 spans 11 amino acids. Germline V gene lookup returns CDR1 GTSNPN and CDR2 SVGIG (reference sequence). Trimming left V 3 bases short and J 6 bases short, with 8 bases between. In DNA form, the CDR3 reads TGTGCCTGGAGCTGGGCTTCTGAAGCTTTCTTT. It is translated as CAWSWASEAFF.

V usage is TRBV7-9 and J usage is TRBJ2-3; 11 bases are a match to TRBD2. J gave up 5 bases and V 5 bases, and 9 bases lay outside the gene matches. Germline V lookup: CDR1 SEHNR, CDR2 FQNEAQ (reference sequence). The CDR3 loop spans 16 amino acids. The CDR3 DNA sequence: TGTGCCAGCAGCCCATTACTAGCGGGGGCTGGAGATACGCAGTATTTT. Amino acids: CASSPLLAGAGDTQYF.

This clone came up once. This chain joins TRBV3-1 (or the pseudogene TRBV3-2) and TRBJ1-4; no clear D gene. V was pared by 4 bases and J by 8 bases, with 17 bases between. CDR3 length equals 15 residues. The germline CDR1 and CDR2 sequences are LGHDT and YNNKEL (reference sequence). The DNA for the CDR3 is TGTGCCAGCAGCCGCCGAAGAATGGCATCAGAAAAACTGTTTTTT. Residues: CASSRRRMASEKLFF.

The chain's CDR3 is CASSGRGFGYTF. In DNA form, the CDR3 reads TGTGCCAGCAGCGGGAGGGGGTTTGGCTACACCTTC. The chain recombines TRBV6-5 with TRBJ1-2; D is possibly TRBD1 (6 bases). V was shortened by 6 bases and J by 7 bases, with 12 bases between the two germline ends. The CDR3 extends over 12 amino acids. Germline values: CDR1 MNHEY, CDR2 SVGAGI.